A selection of T cell receptor beta chains follows, all from one sample in a study of T-cell reconstitution after alpha-beta-depleted transplantation in children. One entry per CDR3 protein, called by TCRdb with MiXCR from the PCR reads. Of around 600,000 distinct CDR3 sequences in the sample, under 12% are singletons; the top ten hold approximately 4.1%. The source was PBMCs from the stem cell graft donor, collected from the stem cell graft. The receptor source for this set is a human donor who donated a stem cell graft to a child with acute myeloid leukemia. CDR3s include the opening cysteine and the closing phenylalanine or tryptophan. D genes are given only for firm matches. Some rows mark clone size as missing; the rest say once, few, many or name a class of expanded clone.

>TRBV6-2/TRBV6-3|TRBJ2-1|NA|NA
TGTGCCAGCAGCCGACTAGTCGGTGAGCAGTTCTTC
CASSRLVGEQFF
>TRBV4-3|TRBJ2-7|few|TRBD2
TGCGCCAGCAGCCTACGACTAGCGGGAGAACACTCCTACGAGCAGTACTTC
CASSLRLAGEHSYEQYF
>TRBV5-1|TRBJ2-2|many|NA
TGCGCCAGCAGCTCCCTGGGCGGGGAGCTGTTTTTT
CASSSLGGELFF
>TRBV6-1|TRBJ1-1|NA|NA
TGTGCCAGCAGGTGGCAGGAGATGAACACTGAAGCTTTCTTT
CASRWQEMNTEAFF
>TRBV14|TRBJ1-6|NA|NA
TGTGCCAGCAGCTCGAACCCCAGGCGCTCCCTCCACTTT
CASSSNPRRSLHF
>TRBV29-1|TRBJ2-3|NA|NA
TGCAGCGGTGCTGAAGGGGGTGGCACAGATACGCAGTATTTT
CSGAEGGGTDTQYF
>TRBV12-3/TRBV12-4|TRBJ1-5|NA|NA
TGTGCCACCAGAGGATCCCAAACGAGTCAGCCCCAGCATTTT
CATRGSQTSQPQHF
>TRBV6-2/TRBV6-3|TRBJ2-1|many|TRBD2
TGTGCCAGCAGGGGCCCTAGCGGCGACCCATCAGATGAGCAGTTCTTC
CASRGPSGDPSDEQFF
>TRBV20-1|TRBJ2-7|many|TRBD2
TGCAGTGCTAGGTCCCTAGCGGGCACCTACGAGCAGTACTTC
CSARSLAGTYEQYF
>TRBV12-3/TRBV12-4|TRBJ2-5|NA|NA
TGTGCCAGCAGTTTTTCCATTAGTGGGGGTGAGACCCAGTACTTC
CASSFSISGGETQYF
>TRBV7-3|TRBJ2-1|many|TRBD2
TGTGCCAGCAGCCCCGGACTAGACTACAATGAGCAGTTCTTC
CASSPGLDYNEQFF
>TRBV12-3/TRBV12-4|TRBJ1-2|few|NA
TGTGCCAGCAGTTTGCGTCCCTCCGGCTACACCTTC
CASSLRPSGYTF
>TRBV10-3|TRBJ2-7|NA|TRBD1
TGTGCCATCAGGTCCGGGACAGGGTCCCACGAGCAGTACTTC
CAIRSGTGSHEQYF
>TRBV7-3|TRBJ2-7|many|NA
TGTGCCAGCAGCTTAACCCATGATGTGTGGGAGGAGCAGTACTTC
CASSLTHDVWEEQYF
>TRBV6-2/TRBV6-3|TRBJ1-3|many|NA
TGTGCCAGCAGTTTGCCTCAGGGGAACACCATATATTTT
CASSLPQGNTIYF
>TRBV6-2/TRBV6-3|TRBJ2-1|few|TRBD2
TGTGCCAGCAGGCGACTAGCGGGCTTGGGGGTCTTC
CASRRLAGLGVF
>TRBV6-2/TRBV6-3|TRBJ2-3|few|NA
TGTGCCAGCAGTTACGGAGGGTCGGATACGCAGTATTTT
CASSYGGSDTQYF
>TRBV6-1|TRBJ1-1|few|NA
TGTGCCAGCAGTAAACAACGACCACGTGGGGACACTGAAGCTTTCTTT
CASSKQRPRGDTEAFF
>TRBV29-1|TRBJ1-3|few|TRBD1
TGCAGCGTTGTAGGGACAGAAACCTCTGGAAACACCATATATTTT
CSVVGTETSGNTIYF
>TRBV4-3|TRBJ2-1|few|TRBD2
TGCGCCAGCAGCTCTCCGCTAGCGGCTTCCTACAATGAGCAGTTCTTC
CASSSPLAASYNEQFF
>TRBV7-6|TRBJ2-1|NA|TRBD2
TGTGCCAGCAGCACGGCGGGAGGAGGGAATGAGCAGTTCTTC
CASSTAGGGNEQFF
>TRBV19|TRBJ2-4|NA|TRBD2
TGTGCCAGTAGTAGGCCAGCGGGAGACCTCGCAAAAAACATTCAGTACTTC
CASSRPAGDLAKNIQYF
>TRBV3-1|TRBJ2-3|few|NA
TGTGCCAGCAGCCGGGGAAACGGCCCCACAGATACGCAGTATTTT
CASSRGNGPTDTQYF
>TRBV24-1|TRBJ1-5|NA|TRBD1
TGTGCCACCAGTGATTCACAGGGGGACAATCAGCCCCAGCATTTT
CATSDSQGDNQPQHF
>TRBV20-1|TRBJ1-5|NA|NA
TGCAGTGCTAGTGTATGGGGGGACTACAATCAGCCCCAGCATTTT
CSASVWGDYNQPQHF
>TRBV6-5|TRBJ2-1|NA|TRBD2
TGTGCCAGCAGTTACGGACCCTTTAGCGGGAGCTCCTACAATGAGCAGTTCTTC
CASSYGPFSGSSYNEQFF
>TRBV6-4|TRBJ2-2|many|NA
TGTGCCAGCAGTGACAACTCCGGGGAGCTGTTTTTT
CASSDNSGELFF
>TRBV12-3/TRBV12-4|TRBJ2-4|few|NA
TGTGCCAGCAGTTTAGGCCCGGACATTCAGTACTTC
CASSLGPDIQYF
>TRBV9|TRBJ2-5|NA|TRBD2
TGTGCCAGCAGCTGGGGACTAGCGGTCTCCGAGACCCAGTACTTC
CASSWGLAVSETQYF
>TRBV12-3/TRBV12-4|TRBJ2-5|many|NA
TGTGCCAGCAGTTCCAATAGCTTTGACTTCCAAGAGACCCAGTACTTC
CASSSNSFDFQETQYF
>TRBV7-3|TRBJ2-1|few|NA
TGTGCCAGCGGCTTTGAGGGCAATGAGCAGTTCTTC
CASGFEGNEQFF
>TRBV10-3|TRBJ2-7|few|NA
TGTGCCATCAGTGACCTCTCGAAAGGTATTTCCTACGAGCAGTACTTC
CAISDLSKGISYEQYF
>TRBV14|TRBJ2-2|NA|NA
TGTGCCAGCAGCCAAGCCTTCGGGACACCAGGATTCAACACCGGGGAGCTGTTTTTT
CASSQAFGTPGFNTGELFF
>TRBV9|TRBJ2-2|few|NA
TGTGCCAGCAGCGTATCTGGGGGGGAGCTGTTTTTT
CASSVSGGELFF
>TRBV3-1|TRBJ2-5|few|NA
TGTGCCAGCAGCAAACCAGTGGCAACTAAGTACCAAGAGACCCAGTACTTC
CASSKPVATKYQETQYF
>TRBV5-1|TRBJ2-1|NA|NA
TGCGCCAGCAGCCAACCTCTCCTCAATGAGCAGTTCTTC
CASSQPLLNEQFF
>TRBV20-1|TRBJ2-5|few|TRBD1
TGCAGTGCTAGATTCGGACAGGGGGCAGAGACCCAGTACTTC
CSARFGQGAETQYF
>TRBV12-3/TRBV12-4|TRBJ2-1|few|NA
TGTGCCAGCAGTTTAAGTGAGCAGTTCTTC
CASSLSEQFF
>TRBV4-3|TRBJ2-1|few|NA
TGCGCCAGCAGAGGGAACATAGACAATGAGCAGTTCTTC
CASRGNIDNEQFF
>TRBV3-1|TRBJ1-5|NA|NA
TGTGCCAGCAGCCCCCTAGGGGGGAATCAGCCCCAGCATTTT
CASSPLGGNQPQHF
>TRBV7-9|TRBJ2-1|NA|NA
TGTGCCAGCAGCCCCCCGCAGCGGAATGAGCAGTTCTTC
CASSPPQRNEQFF
>TRBV5-1|TRBJ2-2|NA|TRBD2
TGCGCCAGCAGCTGGATAGCGGGAGGGCCCGACGGGGAGCTGTTTTTT
CASSWIAGGPDGELFF